The 28 T cell receptor beta chains in this list originate from one sample, sequenced in a study of T cells in localized non-small cell lung cancer. Sequenced by immunoSEQ multiplex PCR; TCRdb stores in-frame clones only, minus some. The table records 1,000 to 1,500 clones, 20% to 30% of them present only once. The sequencing used normal lung tissue next to the tumor, collected before any cancer treatment. These TCRs come from a man aged 35 to 69 with stage I lung adenocarcinoma.

V is TRBV18 and J is TRBJ1-3; D might be TRBD1 (5 bases). Germline assignment: CDR1 KGHSH and CDR2 LQKENI. This CDR3 is 15 amino acids long. Trimming cost V 3 bases and J 0 bases, with 9 bases left between them. In DNA form, the CDR3 reads TGTGCCAGCTCACCGAGACAGAGCTCTGGAAACACCATATATTTT. Encoded protein: CASSPRQSSGNTIYF.

This clone turned up a few times. The rearrangement uses TRBV28 and TRBJ2-7; 7 positions agree with TRBD2. The ends lost 3 bases at V and 4 bases at J; junction bases unmatched: 9. CDR3 length: 15 residues. Per germline, CDR1 MDHEN and CDR2 SYDVKM. CDR3 sequence reads: CASSFLSGGEYEQYF. The DNA for the CDR3 is TGTGCCAGCAGTTTCTTATCGGGGGGTGAGTACGAGCAGTACTTC.

The table lists this clone with a few counts. The gene calls are TRBV11-3 and TRBJ2-1; possible D gene TRBD2, 5 bases. V shed 5 bases and J shed 7 bases, with 15 bases lying between them. The CDR3 is made up of 14 amino acids. Germline assignment: CDR1 SGHNT and CDR2 YENEEA. The CDR3 here is CASSPPDYLNEQFF. The CDR3 DNA follows: TGTGCCAGCAGCCCCCCCGACTACCTAAATGAGCAGTTCTTC.

This clone was observed a few times. The chain combines TRBV11-3 with TRBJ1-4; D gene ambiguous. The CDR3 contains 14 residues. V was shortened by 6 bases and J by 13 bases, with 21 bases between the two germline ends. Germline CDR1 is SGHNT and CDR2 is YENEEA. The CDR3 DNA reads TGTGCCAGCAGTCCCGGACGAGTGGAAAAGGGACTGTTTTTT. Its protein product is CASSPGRVEKGLFF.

This clone was recorded a few times. The V gene is TRBV11-3, the J gene TRBJ2-7; TRBD2 is a possible D gene (6 bases). CDR1 and CDR2 from the germline V gene are SGHNT and YENEEA. The V end lost 6 bases, the J end lost 1 base, and 16 bases lay between the germline ends. The CDR3 is made up of 15 amino acids. CDR3 sequence reads: CASRFNRDSSYEQYF. In nucleotides, the CDR3 is TGTGCCAGCAGATTTAACCGGGACTCTTCCTACGAGCAGTACTTC.

Only a few counts were recorded for this clone. The genes are TRBV28 and TRBJ1-6; D possibly corresponds to TRBD1 (5 bases). The V end was cut by 2 bases, the J end by 5 bases, with 16 bases between. The CDR3 spans 17 residues. CDR1 and CDR2 from the germline V gene are MDHEN and SYDVKM. The CDR3 coding sequence is TGTGCCAGCAGTTTAGGACTCCGCGGGGACGATAATTCACCCCTCCACTTT. Its protein is CASSLGLRGDDNSPLHF.

This chain uses TRBV2 with TRBJ1-2; D may be TRBD1 (6 bases). The V end was cut by 4 bases, the J end by 4 bases, with 10 bases between. The CDR3 loop spans 13 amino acids. Germline-derived CDR1 and CDR2 are SNHLY and FYNNEI. The CDR3 region is CASSGGRIYGYTF. The CDR3 region has the DNA TGTGCCAGCAGTGGGGGGCGGATCTATGGCTACACCTTC. Complete variable domain (other parts from reference TRBV2 and TRBJ1-2): EPEVTQTPSHQVTQMGQEVILRCVPISNHLYFYWYRQILGQKVEFLVSFYNNEISEKSEIFDDQFSVERPDGSNFTLKIRSTKLEDSAMYFCASSGGRIYGYTFGSGTRLTVV.

This clone is judged hyperexpanded (1% or more). Other DNA sequences in the same sample also yield this CDR3. The chain links TRBV19 to TRBJ2-3; 9 bases agree with TRBD1. V was clipped by 5 bases and J by 3 bases; unmatched bases: 9. The CDR3 is 16 residues long. CDR1 and CDR2 (germline): LNHDA, SQIVND (reference sequence). The CDR3 sequence: CASSPQDRGGTDTQYF. The CDR3 DNA reads TGTGCCAGTAGTCCCCAGGACAGGGGAGGGACAGATACGCAGTATTTT.

There are a few counts of this clone. The chain recombines TRBV19 with TRBJ2-1; TRBD2 might be the D (6 bases). Between the trimmed V and J ends, which lost 3 bases and 4 bases, there was a span of 13 bases. CDR3 size: 15 residues. Germline-derived CDR1 and CDR2 are LNHDA and SQIVND (reference sequence). CDR3 in DNA: TGTGCCAGTAGTATGCGGCTAGCGCGATACAATGAGCAGTTCTTC. Its protein product is CASSMRLARYNEQFF.

The rearrangement joins TRBV19 to TRBJ1-2; D is uncertain. This CDR3 region has 13 residues. CDR1 is LNHDA and CDR2 is SQIVND in the germline V gene (reference sequence). V lost 2 bases, J lost 1 base, and 5 bases lay in between. CDR3 residues: CASSIQNNYGYTF. In DNA form, the CDR3 reads TGTGCCAGTAGTATACAAAATAACTATGGCTACACCTTC.

The chain combines TRBV10-2 with TRBJ2-7; the match to TRBD2 covers 8 bases. CDR3 length: 13 residues. Per germline, CDR1 WSHSY and CDR2 SAAADI. J was trimmed by 12 bases and V by 4 bases; bases with no gene match: 11. The CDR3 DNA sequence: TGCGCCAGCAGTGTGGTTGTCGCGGGGGGCAGGTACTTC. Translating gives CASSVVVAGGRYF.

The genes are TRBV12-5 and TRBJ2-2; 11 nucleotides match TRBD2. The length of the CDR3 is 16 residues. The germline CDR1 and CDR2 sequences are LGHNT and FRNRAP. The CDR3 DNA is TGTGCCAGCATCGTAGCGGGGGGGCGGAACACCGGGGAGCTGTTTTTT. As protein: CASIVAGGRNTGELFF.

Relative to its sample, this clone is medium-sized. This sequence joins TRBV11-3 and TRBJ1-1; a weak D match, TRBD1 (6 bases). V lost 2 bases, J lost 1 base, and 14 bases lay in between. The CDR3 spans 16 residues. Germline V gene lookup returns CDR1 SGHNT and CDR2 YENEEA. The chain's CDR3 is CASSLLVGRGNTEAFF. The CDR3 DNA reads TGTGCCAGCAGCTTACTAGTCGGCAGGGGGAACACTGAAGCTTTCTTT.

The J gene is TRBJ2-5, the V gene TRBV18, with TRBD1 identical over 8 bases. V lost 5 bases to trimming and J lost 4 bases; unmatched junction nucleotides: 6. The CDR3 runs 14 residues. Germline V gene data show CDR1 as KGHSH and CDR2 as LQKENI. CDR3 nucleotide sequence: TGTGCCAGCTCAGCCGGGACAGGTCCAGAGACCCAGTACTTC. Its translation: CASSAGTGPETQYF.

By share of the sample, this clone is medium-sized. The chain joins TRBV6-7 to TRBJ2-7; 7 bases are a match to TRBD1. TRBV6-7 is noted as an ORF with a role that remains uncertain. The junction had 10 bases not matched to a gene; V was cut back by 4 bases and J by 1 base. This CDR3 is built from 16 residues. The CDR3 region is CASSSYRDRESYEQYF. Here the CDR3 DNA reads TGTGCCAGCAGTTCCTACCGGGACAGAGAGTCCTACGAGCAGTACTTC.

This clone was seen a handful of times. The V call is TRBV11-3, the J call TRBJ2-5, with D maybe TRBD2 (6 bases). Germline V gives CDR1 SGHNT, CDR2 YENEEA. V lost 5 bases to trimming and J lost 0 bases, with 13 bases between them. CDR3 length: 15 residues. CDR3 region: CASSTLLANQETQYF. CDR3 bases: TGTGCCAGCAGCACCCTACTAGCAAACCAAGAGACCCAGTACTTC.

The chain carries TRBV18 and TRBJ2-7; TRBD1 might be the D (5 bases). Germline lookup yields CDR1 KGHSH and CDR2 LQKENI. V was pared by 2 bases and J by 3 bases, with 11 bases between. The CDR3 is made up of 14 amino acids. CDR3 protein: CASSPRQGVYEQYF. The DNA of the CDR3 is TGTGCCAGCTCACCAAGGCAGGGCGTCTACGAGCAGTACTTC. Full variable domain (missing parts from reference TRBV18 and TRBJ2-7): NAGVMQNPRHLVRRRGQEARLRCSPMKGHSHVYWYRQLPEEGLKFMVYLQKENIIDESGMPKERFSAEFPKEGPSILRIQQVVRGDSAAYFCASSPRQGVYEQYFGPGTRLTVT.

This clone occurred a few times. The gene calls are TRBV11-3 and TRBJ2-1; TRBD2 agrees at 13 bases. The germline gives CDR1 SGHNT, CDR2 YENEEA. This CDR3 comprises 16 residues. V was pared by 5 bases and J by 7 bases, with 8 bases of the junction left unmatched. CDR3 in DNA: TGTGCCAGCAGCGGGTTGACTAGCGGGAGGAGGAATGAGCAGTTCTTC. Its protein is CASSGLTSGRRNEQFF.

This clone was found a few times. The chain has TRBV11-3 and TRBJ2-3; D remains unclear. The CDR3 is 14 residues long. V was pared by 2 bases and J by 4 bases, with 10 bases between. Germline V gene data show CDR1 as SGHNT and CDR2 as YENEEA. The CDR3 DNA reads TGTGCCAGCAGCTTAAATGAAAGGGCAGATACGCAGTATTTT. Protein: CASSLNERADTQYF.

This clone was seen only a few times. The genes are TRBV10-2 and TRBJ1-3; D gene uncertain. The ends were cut back, 2 bases at V and 5 bases at J, with 4 bases in the middle. Germline V gene data show CDR1 as WSHSY and CDR2 as SAAADI. This CDR3 region has 12 residues. The CDR3 is CASSEGRNTIYF. CDR3 bases: TGCGCCAGCAGTGAGGGGAGAAACACCATATATTTT.

This clone was found a few times. This chain links TRBV28 with TRBJ2-1, with 12 bases fitting TRBD2. The CDR3 covers 15 residues. The V and J ends lost 5 bases and 7 bases, in that order; junction bases with no gene match: 6. Germline V gene lookup returns CDR1 MDHEN and CDR2 SYDVKM. This chain's CDR3 is CASSKRTSGTNEQFF. The DNA of the CDR3 is TGTGCCAGCAGTAAAAGGACTAGCGGGACGAATGAGCAGTTCTTC.

In its sample, this clone was seen a few times. The chain is built from TRBV6-8 and TRBJ2-1; 7 bases map to TRBD2. The CDR3 sequence is 13 residues long. Germline V CDR1 and CDR2: MNHGY, SAAAGT. The V gene end was trimmed by 6 bases and the J gene end by 5 bases; junction bases not matched to a gene: 4. The DNA of the CDR3 is TGTGCCAGCAGCAAACTAGCGAACAATGAGCAGTTCTTC. The encoded protein is CASSKLANNEQFF.

V is TRBV30 and J is TRBJ1-1; D is ambiguous. CDR3 length: 13 residues. CDR1 is GTSNPN, CDR2 SVGIG, per germline (reference sequence). V dropped 2 bases and J dropped 7 bases, with 14 bases sitting between them. The CDR3 loop is CAWSPGVKSEAFF. The CDR3, as DNA: TGTGCCTGGAGTCCCGGGGTAAAGAGTGAAGCTTTCTTT. Using reference TRBV30 and TRBJ1-1 for the parts outside the CDR3, the full variable domain is SQTIHQWPATLVQPVGSPLSLECTVEGTSNPNLYWYRQAAGRGLQLLFYSVGIGQISSEVPQNLSASRPQDRQFILSSKKLLLSDSGFYLCAWSPGVKSEAFFGQGTRLTVV.

The chain employs TRBV9 and TRBJ2-7; 7 nucleotides line up with TRBD1. Germline loops: CDR1 SGDLS, CDR2 YYNGEE. J lost 3 bases, V lost 0 bases, and 6 bases had no gene match. The CDR3 is 15 amino acids. This chain's CDR3 is CASSVGTGTDYEQYF. CDR3 in DNA: TGTGCCAGCAGCGTAGGAACCGGGACAGACTACGAGCAGTACTTC.

Relative to its sample, this clone is medium-sized. The genes are TRBV11-3 and TRBJ2-3, with D perhaps given as TRBD1 or TRBD2 (5 bases each). The germline gives CDR1 SGHNT, CDR2 YENEEA. Trimming removed 6 bases at V and 2 bases at J, with 12 bases between. The CDR3 spans 14 residues. In DNA, the CDR3 is TGTGCCAGCAGTCCAAGGGACCTCACAGATACGCAGTATTTT. This sequence encodes CASSPRDLTDTQYF.

The chain has TRBV9 and TRBJ1-2; D unclear. The CDR3 contains 15 residues. V shed 0 bases and J shed 1 base, with 10 bases lying between them. Germline V gene data show CDR1 as SGDLS and CDR2 as YYNGEE. The CDR3 reads CASSVAGQLNYGYTF. The CDR3 DNA sequence: TGTGCCAGCAGCGTAGCAGGCCAGCTTAACTATGGCTACACCTTC.

The V gene is TRBV9, the J gene TRBJ1-1, with 9 bases aligning to TRBD1. There are 14 residues in the CDR3. Germline assignment: CDR1 SGDLS and CDR2 YYNGEE. The V and J ends lost 3 bases and 7 bases, in that order; junction bases with no gene match: 7. This CDR3 is CASSAVPGQGEAFF. CDR3 coding DNA: TGTGCCAGCAGCGCAGTTCCGGGACAGGGTGAAGCTTTCTTT.

The chain employs TRBV19 and TRBJ1-6; no definite D call. Germline V gene lookup returns CDR1 LNHDA and CDR2 SQIVND (reference sequence). Trimming left V 5 bases short and J 10 bases short, with 12 bases between. CDR3 length equals 13 residues. CDR3: CASSGREGSPLHF. DNA for the CDR3: TGTGCCAGTAGTGGCCGGGAAGGCTCACCCCTCCACTTT.